This TCR beta chain was sequenced for a study of PD-1 blockade in classical Hodgkin lymphoma. Study as a whole: Nivolumab was given intravenously to patients at 3 mg/kg every 2 weeks.

Remarks on this clone: Its antigen is unidentified.

This CDR3 spans 14 amino acids. Germline lookup yields CDR1 SGHDT and CDR2 YYEEEE. Trimming removed 0 bases at V and 6 bases at J, with 12 bases between. Repertoires were generated with immunoSEQ multiplex PCR, while TCRdb's copy carries only in-frame clones and drops some. The table lists about 150,000 clones, about 81% of them singletons. The study, taken as a whole, reports: The study reported lower baseline TCR diversity in newly diagnosed patients than in healthy donors.

Every patient experienced relapse after autologous stem cell transplantation, and brentuximab vedotin exposure varied. Complete response, partial response or progressive disease was recorded as best response. This sequence originates from a human donor with classical Hodgkin lymphoma. This specimen consisted of peripheral blood mononuclear cells (PBMCs), obtained before the second cycle of nivolumab. The V gene is TRBV5-6, the J gene TRBJ1-1; maybe TRBD1 (6 bases). The CDR3 DNA follows: TGTGCCAGCAGCTTGGTTGTTAGGGGGTCTGAAGCTTTCTTT. Translated: CASSLVVRGSEAFF.